The rows below give T cell receptor beta chains drawn from one sample of a study of T-cell memory formation after mild COVID-19. TCRdb reprocessed the 5' RACE reads via MiXCR and lists one record per CDR3 protein. The table includes approximately 180,000 distinct CDR3 sequences, 16% detected once. The sequenced material came from PBMCs or a T cell subset sorted from them (not recorded which). Receptors were obtained from an adult woman who had mild COVID-19 (a few samples of this study predate the infection). Cell type and time point are not known. CDR3s include the opening cysteine and the closing phenylalanine or tryptophan. A D gene is named only where the DNA matches it firmly. The listing skips clone size in some rows; elsewhere it reads once, few, many or a size class.

D gene | clone size | J gene | V gene | CDR3 protein | CDR3 DNA
TRBD2 | NA | TRBJ2-7 | TRBV5-1 | CASSLARTSGGLYEQYF | TGCGCCAGCAGCTTGGCCCGGACTAGCGGGGGCCTCTACGAGCAGTACTTC
NA | NA | TRBJ1-2 | TRBV12-3/TRBV12-4 | CASSAQRRYGYTF | TGTGCCAGCAGTGCCCAGCGGAGGTATGGCTACACCTTC
TRBD1 | NA | TRBJ1-6 | TRBV7-2 | CASTSGTANSPLHF | TGTGCCAGCACCTCCGGGACAGCCAATTCACCCCTCCACTTT
TRBD2 | NA | TRBJ2-1 | TRBV7-9 | CASSTASGGGRFTEQFF | TGTGCCAGCAGCACTGCTAGCGGGGGGGGCCGTTTTACTGAGCAGTTCTTC
TRBD1 | NA | TRBJ2-7 | TRBV5-1 | CASSQRKGTAPYSYEQYF | TGCGCCAGCAGCCAACGAAAAGGGACAGCGCCTTACTCCTACGAGCAGTACTTC
NA | few | TRBJ2-5 | TRBV5-1 | CASSLEFGGPTETQYF | TGCGCCAGCAGCTTAGAGTTCGGGGGGCCTACGGAGACCCAGTACTTC
TRBD2 | few | TRBJ2-1 | TRBV6-2/TRBV6-3 | CASSATSGRAGYSYNEQFF | TGTGCCAGCAGTGCGACTAGCGGGAGGGCGGGGTACTCCTACAATGAGCAGTTCTTC
NA | NA | TRBJ1-5 | TRBV10-3 | CATAEGDGVFQPQHF | TGTGCCACCGCCGAAGGAGACGGTGTATTTCAGCCCCAGCATTTT
TRBD1 | NA | TRBJ1-1 | TRBV10-3 | CAIRGDSGNTEAFF | TGTGCCATCAGGGGGGACAGCGGGAACACTGAAGCTTTCTTT
NA | many | TRBJ2-7 | TRBV24-1 | CATSAVRRDEQYF | TGTGCCACCAGTGCTGTTCGGCGGGACGAGCAGTACTTC
TRBD1 | few | TRBJ1-1 | TRBV6-2/TRBV6-3 | CASIPTTGGPRGDTEAFF | TGTGCCAGCATTCCAACGACAGGGGGGCCTCGGGGAGACACTGAAGCTTTCTTT
TRBD2 | NA | TRBJ2-5 | TRBV5-1 | CASGPSGTLQETQYF | TGCGCCAGCGGCCCTAGCGGCACCCTTCAAGAGACCCAGTACTTC
NA | NA | TRBJ1-1 | TRBV5-1 | CASSLAPGVAEAFF | TGCGCCAGCAGCTTGGCCCCTGGGGTTGCTGAAGCTTTCTTT
TRBD1 | many | TRBJ1-1 | TRBV7-9 | CASSHGQGGTEAFF | TGTGCCAGCAGCCATGGACAGGGGGGCACTGAAGCTTTCTTT
NA | few | TRBJ2-7 | TRBV12-3/TRBV12-4 | CASSLRRGEQYF | TGTGCCAGCAGTTTACGAAGGGGCGAGCAGTACTTC
NA | few | TRBJ1-1 | TRBV12-3/TRBV12-4 | CASSFSVTEAFF | TGTGCCAGCAGTTTCAGCGTCACTGAAGCTTTCTTT
TRBD2 | many | TRBJ2-3 | TRBV11-2 | CASSPQLASTDTQYF | TGTGCCAGCAGCCCCCAACTAGCGTCAACAGATACGCAGTATTTT
TRBD1 | NA | TRBJ2-7 | TRBV7-9 | CASSDRDRYEQYF | TGTGCCAGCAGCGATAGGGACAGGTACGAGCAGTACTTC
TRBD2 | few | TRBJ2-2 | TRBV7-8 | CASIGLAGGTNTGELFF | TGTGCCAGCATCGGACTAGCGGGAGGAACGAACACCGGGGAGCTGTTTTTT
NA | NA | TRBJ2-3 | TRBV18 | CASSPPSAGRLADTQYF | TGTGCCAGCTCACCACCATCGGCAGGGCGCCTCGCGGATACGCAGTATTTT
NA | NA | TRBJ1-1 | TRBV12-3/TRBV12-4 | CASRRDTGEAFF | TGTGCCAGCAGGAGGGACACTGGGGAAGCTTTCTTT
NA | few | TRBJ2-3 | TRBV2 | CASTWGRTDTQYF | TGTGCCAGCACTTGGGGGCGCACAGATACGCAGTATTTT
TRBD1 | few | TRBJ2-3 | TRBV11-2 | CASSSWIFRGPDTQYF | TGTGCCAGCAGTAGTTGGATTTTCAGGGGGCCAGATACGCAGTATTTT
TRBD1 | few | TRBJ2-3 | TRBV11-1 | CASSSQGAGDTQYF | TGTGCCAGCAGCTCACAGGGGGCTGGAGATACGCAGTATTTT
NA | few | TRBJ2-7 | TRBV10-3 | CAISESMNEQYF | TGTGCCATCAGTGAGTCGATGAACGAGCAGTACTTC
TRBD2 | NA | TRBJ2-1 | TRBV11-2 | CASSARGLAGRSIDEQFF | TGTGCCAGCAGCGCGAGAGGACTAGCGGGGCGGTCAATAGATGAGCAGTTCTTC
NA | few | TRBJ2-3 | TRBV12-3/TRBV12-4 | CASSPMGSTDTQYF | TGTGCCAGCAGCCCCATGGGTAGCACAGATACGCAGTATTTT
TRBD2 | few | TRBJ2-7 | TRBV4-3 | CASSQDLAVLTYEQYF | TGCGCCAGCAGCCAAGATCTAGCGGTACTTACCTACGAGCAGTACTTC
TRBD2 | NA | TRBJ2-3 | TRBV20-1 | CSARRAGGLTDTQYF | TGCAGTGCTAGGAGGGCGGGAGGGCTTACAGATACGCAGTATTTT
TRBD1 | NA | TRBJ1-2 | TRBV7-8 | CASSLMRDRSYGYTF | TGTGCCAGCAGCTTAATGAGGGACAGGTCCTATGGCTACACCTTC
NA | once | TRBJ2-1 | TRBV5-1 | CASSPDYQKYNEQFF | TGCGCCAGCAGCCCGGACTACCAGAAATACAATGAGCAGTTCTTC
TRBD2 | few | TRBJ2-5 | TRBV7-9 | CASGLAGGIQETQYF | TGTGCCAGCGGGCTAGCGGGAGGGATCCAAGAGACCCAGTACTTC
NA | few | TRBJ2-5 | TRBV11-2 | CASSLEHETQYF | TGTGCCAGCAGCTTAGAACATGAGACCCAGTACTTC
TRBD2 | few | TRBJ2-5 | TRBV7-7 | CASSPPGGKETQYF | TGTGCCAGCAGCCCCCCGGGGGGAAAAGAGACCCAGTACTTC
TRBD1 | few | TRBJ2-3 | TRBV7-6 | CASNRQGSDTQYF | TGTGCCAGCAACAGACAGGGGTCAGATACGCAGTATTTT
TRBD2 | few | TRBJ2-2 | TRBV6-5 | CASSQLAGGPYTGELFF | TGTGCCAGCAGCCAACTAGCGGGAGGGCCCTACACCGGGGAGCTGTTTTTT
NA | few | TRBJ2-1 | TRBV5-1 | CASSWGGRTSNEQFF | TGCGCCAGCAGCTGGGGGGGGCGTACTTCCAATGAGCAGTTCTTC
NA | few | TRBJ1-5 | TRBV12-3/TRBV12-4 | CASSGQLSNQPQHF | TGTGCCAGCAGTGGACAGCTTAGCAATCAGCCCCAGCATTTT
NA | few | TRBJ2-3 | TRBV3-1 | CASSQDLSVSTQYF | TGTGCCAGCAGCCAAGATTTGAGTGTGTCTACGCAGTATTTT
NA | NA | TRBJ2-7 | TRBV11-2 | CASRRQSEQYF | TGTGCCAGCAGGCGACAGTCCGAGCAGTACTTC